A single sample gave rise to the 16 T cell receptor beta chains below, sequenced in a study of PD-L1 blockade in urothelial cancer. This table comes from immunoSEQ multiplex PCR, and its TCRdb copy is limited to in-frame clones, with some not included. Of some 90,000 clones listed, about 90% were seen once; the top ten hold 0.85% to 1%. The time point here: pretreatment peripheral blood. The specimen comprised PBMCs, sampled around atezolizumab (anti-PD-L1) treatment. These receptors were collected from a woman older than 75 with urothelial cancer.

The J gene is TRBJ1-3, the V gene TRBV7-2; 9 bases fit TRBD1. Looked up from germline, CDR1 is SGHTA and CDR2 is FQGNSA. V lost 4 bases to trimming and J lost 0 bases; unmatched junction nucleotides: 4. The CDR3 covers 16 residues. CDR3 bases: TGTGCCAGCAGCTATGGGACAGGGTTCTCTGGAAACACCATATATTTT. Protein product: CASSYGTGFSGNTIYF.

The CDR3: CSVETGANQPQHF. DNA of the CDR3: TGCAGCGTTGAGACAGGCGCCAATCAGCCCCAGCATTTT. V usage is TRBV29-1 and J usage is TRBJ1-5; possibly TRBD1 for D (6 bases). Germline V lookup: CDR1 SQVTM, CDR2 ANQGSEA. The CDR3 consists of 13 residues. Between the trimmed V and J ends, which lost 3 bases and 3 bases, there was a span of 9 bases. Together with reference TRBV29-1 and TRBJ1-5, the CDR3 gives the full variable domain: SAVISQKPSRDICQRGTSLTIQCQVDSQVTMMFWYRQQPGQSLTLIATANQGSEATYESGFVIDKFPISRPNLTFSTLTVSNMSPEDSSIYLCSVETGANQPQHFGDGTRLSIL.

The chain has TRBV15 and TRBJ2-7; 9 positions agree with TRBD2. CDR1 and CDR2 from the germline V gene are LNHNV and YYDKDF (reference sequence). The CDR3 has 14 residues. The V and J ends lost 5 bases and 4 bases, in that order; junction bases with no gene match: 6. CDR3 protein: CATSYSGSGYEQYF. The CDR3 DNA follows: TGTGCCACCAGCTATAGCGGGAGTGGGTACGAGCAGTACTTC.

This clone was observed a single time. The chain carries TRBV28 and TRBJ2-1, with TRBD2 matching 8 bases. The J segment lost 7 bases and the V segment lost 6 bases, leaving 8 bases of the junction unmatched. CDR1 and CDR2 (germline): MDHEN, SYDVKM. The CDR3 spans 14 residues. The CDR3 DNA is TGTGCCAGCAGGCCTGGGACTAGTCGGAATGAGCAGTTCTTC. Translated, it gives CASRPGTSRNEQFF.

The chain employs TRBV27 and TRBJ1-2; 8 bases map to TRBD1. Germline assignment: CDR1 MNHEY and CDR2 SMNVEV (reference sequence). This CDR3 has 14 residues. V shed 5 bases, J shed 8 bases, and the junction held 10 bases outside the gene matches. CDR3 region: CASSLGAGGWGYTF. The CDR3 DNA is TGTGCCAGCAGTCTCGGTGCAGGGGGCTGGGGCTACACCTTC.

This sequence joins TRBV5-1 and TRBJ1-5; unclear D gene. This CDR3 has 15 residues. The ends were cut back, 0 bases at V and 7 bases at J, with 14 bases in the middle. Germline-derived CDR1 and CDR2 are SGHRS and YFSETQ. The CDR3 DNA reads TGCGCCAGCAGCTTGGCCGGAGGGTCCCACCAGCCCCAGCATTTT. It yields the protein CASSLAGGSHQPQHF.

This rearrangement joins TRBV29-1 to TRBJ2-2; a possible D gene is TRBD2 (6 bases). The CDR3 spans 14 residues. Trimming removed 4 bases from V and 2 bases from J, with 11 bases in between. Germline V gives CDR1 SQVTM, CDR2 ANQGSEA. CDR3 sequence reads: CSVVKGTNTGELFF. For the CDR3, the DNA is TGCAGCGTTGTAAAGGGGACTAACACCGGGGAGCTGTTTTTT.

The chain has TRBV19 and TRBJ2-7, with D possibly matching TRBD2 (6 bases). V was pared by 7 bases and J by 6 bases, with 19 bases between. This CDR3 is 14 amino acids long. In germline, CDR1 is LNHDA, CDR2 SQIVND (reference sequence). The CDR3 is CASTPGTGGPEQYF. The CDR3 DNA sequence: TGTGCCAGTACTCCCGGGACTGGCGGCCCCGAGCAGTACTTC. Drawing the rest from reference TRBV19 and TRBJ2-7, the complete variable domain is DGGITQSPKYLFRKEGQNVTLSCEQNLNHDAMYWYRQDPGQGLRLIYYSQIVNDFQKGDIAEGYSVSREKKESFPLTVTSAQKNPTAFYLCASTPGTGGPEQYFGPGTRLTVT.

This sequence joins TRBV7-9 and TRBJ1-4; 8 bases map to TRBD1. Losses at the gene ends were 7 bases for V and 0 bases for J; bases not matched to a gene: 4. There are 15 residues in the CDR3. Germline assignment: CDR1 SEHNR and CDR2 FQNEAQ (reference sequence). The CDR3 sequence is CASNRQGPTNEKLFF. The CDR3 DNA sequence: TGTGCCAGCAACAGACAGGGGCCAACTAATGAAAAACTGTTTTTT.

The chain couples TRBV2 to TRBJ2-1, with no clear D. The CDR3 has 15 amino acids. Germline CDR1 SNHLY, CDR2 FYNNEI. V lost 1 base and J lost 3, with 10 bases in between. CDR3: CASSEGRVGYNEQFF. The CDR3 DNA reads as TGTGCCAGCAGTGAAGGGAGAGTAGGCTACAATGAGCAGTTCTTC.

The rearrangement links TRBV5-6 to TRBJ2-1; TRBD2 matches at 13 bases. Trimming cost V 3 bases and J 14 bases; bases outside gene matches: 8. Germline values: CDR1 SGHDT, CDR2 YYEEEE. The CDR3 extends over 14 amino acids. This chain's CDR3 is CASSSRLAGGLEFF. CDR3 bases: TGTGCCAGCAGCTCCCGACTAGCGGGAGGCCTGGAGTTCTTC.

The chain has TRBV9 and TRBJ2-2; 7 bases fit TRBD2. The CDR3 is 18 amino acids. The J segment lost 0 bases and the V segment lost 2 bases, leaving 10 bases of the junction unmatched. CDR1 is SGDLS, CDR2 YYNGEE, per germline. The CDR3 loop reads CASSVGPLAGANTGELFF. Written as DNA, the CDR3 is TGTGCCAGCAGCGTGGGCCCCTTGGCGGGAGCGAACACCGGGGAGCTGTTTTTT.

This clone was seen a single time. The chain couples TRBV5-1 to TRBJ1-1, with a tentative D call TRBD1 (6 bases). V was cut by 0 bases and J by 3 bases, with 6 bases left in between. Germline lookup yields CDR1 SGHRS and CDR2 YFSETQ. The CDR3 extends over 13 amino acids. The CDR3 is CASSLAGDTEAFF. The CDR3 coding sequence is TGCGCCAGCAGCTTGGCAGGGGACACTGAAGCTTTCTTT.

The chain employs TRBV4-1 and TRBJ1-4; the D is unclear. V lost 2 bases to trimming and J lost 8 bases, with 15 bases between them. The CDR3 has 15 amino acids. In germline, CDR1 is MGHRA, CDR2 YSYEKL. The CDR3 is CASSQFPAEEEKLFF. The CDR3 region has the DNA TGCGCCAGCAGCCAATTCCCCGCGGAGGAGGAAAAACTGTTTTTT.

This clone was detected a few times. The rearrangement uses TRBV16 and TRBJ1-1; 10 bases map to TRBD1. Germline-derived CDR1 and CDR2 are KGHSY and FQNENV. Trimming cost V 3 bases and J 3 bases; bases outside gene matches: 7. This CDR3 has 16 residues. The CDR3: CASSHGTGVADTEAFF. The CDR3 DNA follows: TGTGCCAGCAGCCACGGGACAGGGGTCGCGGACACTGAAGCTTTCTTT.

The chain uses TRBV15 and TRBJ2-1; 7 positions match TRBD2. From germline, CDR1 is LNHNV and CDR2 YYDKDF (reference sequence). The V and J ends lost 0 bases and 4 bases, in that order; junction bases with no gene match: 6. The CDR3 contains 16 residues. The CDR3 loop reads CATSRDLGGGYNEQFF. The CDR3 region has the DNA TGTGCCACCAGCAGAGATTTGGGCGGGGGATACAATGAGCAGTTCTTC.